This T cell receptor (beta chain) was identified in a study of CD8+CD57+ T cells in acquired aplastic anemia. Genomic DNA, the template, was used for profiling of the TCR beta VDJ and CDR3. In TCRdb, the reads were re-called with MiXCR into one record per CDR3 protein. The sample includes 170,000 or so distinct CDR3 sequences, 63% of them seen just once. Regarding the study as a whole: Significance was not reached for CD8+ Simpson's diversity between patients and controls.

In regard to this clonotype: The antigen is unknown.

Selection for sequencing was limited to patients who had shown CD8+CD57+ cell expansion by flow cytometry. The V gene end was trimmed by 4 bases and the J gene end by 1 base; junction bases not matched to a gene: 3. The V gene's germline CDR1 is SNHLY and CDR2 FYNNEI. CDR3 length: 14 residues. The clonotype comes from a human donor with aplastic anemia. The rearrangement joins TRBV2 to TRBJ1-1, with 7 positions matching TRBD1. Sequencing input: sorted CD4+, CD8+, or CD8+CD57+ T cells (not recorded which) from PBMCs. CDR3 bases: TGTGCCAGCAGTGTGAGGGACAGGAACACTGAAGCTTTCTTT. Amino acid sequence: CASSVRDRNTEAFF.